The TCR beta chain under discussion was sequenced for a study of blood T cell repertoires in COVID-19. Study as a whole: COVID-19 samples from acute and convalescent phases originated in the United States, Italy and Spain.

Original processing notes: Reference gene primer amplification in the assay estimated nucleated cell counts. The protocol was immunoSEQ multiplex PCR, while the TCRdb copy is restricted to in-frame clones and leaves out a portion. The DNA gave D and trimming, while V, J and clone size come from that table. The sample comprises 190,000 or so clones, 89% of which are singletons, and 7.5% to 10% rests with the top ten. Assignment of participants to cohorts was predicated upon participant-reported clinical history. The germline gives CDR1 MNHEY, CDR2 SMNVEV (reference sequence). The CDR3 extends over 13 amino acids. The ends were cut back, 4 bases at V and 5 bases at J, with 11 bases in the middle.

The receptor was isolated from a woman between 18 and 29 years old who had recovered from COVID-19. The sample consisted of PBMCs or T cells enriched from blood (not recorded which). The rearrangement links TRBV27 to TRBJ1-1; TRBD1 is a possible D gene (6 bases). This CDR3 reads CASSWGGQTEAFF. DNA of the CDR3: TGTGCCAGCAGTTGGGGGGGGCAAACTGAAGCTTTCTTT.